This T cell receptor beta chain was recorded in a study of blood T cell repertoires in COVID-19. Germline loops: CDR1 SGHNT, CDR2 YYREEE (reference sequence). This CDR3 is 14 amino acids long. V shed 3 bases, J shed 5 bases, and the junction held 5 bases outside the gene matches. The assay was immunoSEQ multiplex PCR, and TCRdb's table has in-frame clones only and misses some. This table holds roughly 200,000 clones, around nine tenths found once. This rearrangement joins TRBV5-4 to TRBJ2-5; 9 bases align to TRBD2. Sequencing was performed on peripheral blood. This clonotype originated in a man in his fifties with COVID-19, enrolled during active disease. The CDR3 coding sequence is TGTGCCAGCAGCTATGGGACTAGCTGGGAGACCCAGTACTTC. Its protein product is CASSYGTSWETQYF.